The 25 T cell receptor beta chains listed next were all sequenced from one sample in a study of PD-L1 blockade in urothelial cancer (dated by TCRdb to 2017 to 2019). Preparation of the library involved the immunoSEQ multiplex PCR assay. Here the immuneACCESS table is served through TCRdb, limited to in-frame sequences with V and J called. Missing clones are a known gap in these copies; in checked studies unresolved V genes cover under half, and the rest lacks a known reason. Within this sample are about 40,000 clones, with 86% of them counted one time only. The ten largest clones capture roughly 24% of the sample. The time point label of this sample denotes: peripheral blood 6 weeks after treatment start. This specimen was PBMCs, taken around atezolizumab (anti-PD-L1) treatment. The receptors here all came from a man aged 55 to 70 with urothelial cancer.

This CDR3 is CACHWGGVSRDSPLHF. The CDR3 DNA reads as TGTGCCTGTCACTGGGGGGGCGTCTCTAGGGACTCACCCCTCCACTTT. V gene TRBV30 combines with J gene TRBJ1-6; D is possibly TRBD1 (6 bases). Germline lookup yields CDR1 GTSNPN and CDR2 SVGIG (reference sequence). The CDR3 is 16 residues long. The germline V and J ends were trimmed by 6 bases and 10 bases, with 25 bases remaining between them.

J is TRBJ1-2 and V is TRBV7-6; a possible D gene is TRBD1 (6 bases). CDR1 is SGHVS and CDR2 is FNYEAQ in the germline V gene. V lost 1 base and J lost 0, with 9 bases in between. The CDR3 consists of 15 residues. The DNA of the CDR3 is TGTGCCAGCAGCTTAGGCCAGGGGACTAACTATGGCTACACCTTC. This sequence encodes CASSLGQGTNYGYTF.

V is TRBV4-1 and J is TRBJ2-6; weak D call: TRBD2 (5 bases). Trimming stripped 1 base from V and 1 base from J, with 8 bases between. The CDR3 length is 16 residues. In germline, CDR1 is MGHRA, CDR2 YSYEKL. CDR3: CASSQVPGSGANVLTF. CDR3 in DNA: TGCGCCAGCAGCCAAGTCCCGGGATCTGGGGCCAACGTCCTGACTTTC.

The rearrangement links TRBV6-1 to TRBJ1-1; possible D gene TRBD1, 5 bases. Trimming removed 5 bases at V and 5 bases at J, with 15 bases between. The germline CDR1 and CDR2 sequences are MNHNS and SASEGT. The CDR3 is made up of 14 amino acids. This CDR3 reads CASSPQHKGTEAFF. Written as DNA, the CDR3 is TGTGCCAGCAGTCCACAGCACAAGGGGACTGAAGCTTTCTTT.

This clone was seen only once. This chain joins TRBV25-1 and TRBJ2-5; tentative D call: TRBD2 (5 bases). Germline V gene data show CDR1 as MGHDK and CDR2 as SYGVNS. This CDR3 has 15 residues. Trimming took 2 bases from V and 5 from J, leaving 15 bases between them. The CDR3 DNA reads TGTGCCAGCAGTGAAGGGAGCTCAGCGTGGGAGACCCAGTACTTC. Its protein product is CASSEGSSAWETQYF.

The gene calls are TRBV27 and TRBJ2-5; D possibly corresponds to TRBD1 (6 bases). The CDR3 runs 16 residues. With 8 bases removed from V and 2 bases from J, the gap between germline ends came to 21 bases. CDR1 and CDR2 from the germline V gene are MNHEY and SMNVEV (reference sequence). This chain's CDR3 is CASGSAGYREQETQYF. Here the CDR3 DNA reads TGTGCCAGCGGGTCCGCGGGCTACAGGGAACAAGAGACCCAGTACTTC.

The genes are TRBV4-1 and TRBJ2-1, with 10 nucleotides matching TRBD2. Per germline, CDR1 MGHRA and CDR2 YSYEKL. CDR3 size: 17 residues. Losses at the gene ends were 2 bases for V and 1 base for J; bases not matched to a gene: 5. The CDR3 nucleotides are TGCGCCAGCAGCCAAATGCCACTAGCGGGGTCCTACAATGAGCAGTTCTTC. Residues: CASSQMPLAGSYNEQFF.

This sequence joins TRBV7-2 and TRBJ1-1; D is unresolved. The CDR3 contains 14 residues. Germline-derived CDR1 and CDR2 are SGHTA and FQGNSA. With 5 bases removed from V and 4 bases from J, the gap between germline ends came to 14 bases. The CDR3 DNA reads TGTGCCAGCAGCCGACCAGGATTTGCCACTGAAGCTTTCTTT. It encodes CASSRPGFATEAFF.

The V gene is TRBV5-1, the J gene TRBJ2-3; TRBD2 matches at 13 bases. The CDR3 is made up of 16 amino acids. The germline V gene has CDR1 SGHRS and CDR2 YFSETQ. V trimming: 5 bases; J trimming: 2 bases; junction bases outside the gene matches: 5. The CDR3 sequence: CASRQGTSGATDTQYF. As DNA, the CDR3 is TGCGCCAGCAGACAGGGGACTAGCGGGGCCACAGATACGCAGTATTTT.

The chain uses TRBV25-1 and TRBJ2-3, with D unclear. CDR3 length: 15 amino acids. Germline assignment: CDR1 MGHDK and CDR2 SYGVNS. Trimming stripped 6 bases from V and 3 bases from J, with 16 bases between. CDR3 nucleotide sequence: TGTGCCAGCAGCGAAGGGCCCGGTAGAACAGATACGCAGTATTTT. It yields the protein CASSEGPGRTDTQYF.

This rearrangement joins TRBV4-2 to TRBJ1-5, with D maybe TRBD1 (5 bases). CDR1 LGHNA and CDR2 YNFKEQ come from the germline V gene. Trimming left V 1 base short and J 5 bases short, with 12 bases between. The CDR3 length is 15 residues. As DNA, the CDR3 is TGTGCCAGCAGCCAAGCCCAGGACATCGATCAGCCCCAGCATTTT. Protein product: CASSQAQDIDQPQHF.

The V and J genes are TRBV7-8 and TRBJ2-7; 7 nucleotides line up with TRBD2. Looked up from germline, CDR1 is SGHVS and CDR2 is FQNEAQ. The junction had 3 bases not matched to a gene; V was cut back by 1 base and J by 6 bases. CDR3 length equals 13 residues. CDR3 nucleotides: TGTGCCAGCAGCTTAGGGGGAGGGGTCGAGCAGTACTTC. It yields the protein CASSLGGGVEQYF.

This clone was found a few times. The chain has TRBV5-1 and TRBJ1-2; possibly TRBD1 for D (5 bases). The CDR3 sequence is 16 residues long. Trimming cost V 4 bases and J 7 bases, with 23 bases left between them. From germline, CDR1 is SGHRS and CDR2 YFSETQ. The CDR3 sequence is CASSPQGPERRGGYTF. CDR3 coding DNA: TGCGCCAGCAGCCCCCAGGGTCCAGAACGGCGCGGTGGCTACACCTTC.

J is TRBJ1-1 and V is TRBV7-2; TRBD1 is a possible D gene (6 bases). Germline CDR1 is SGHTA and CDR2 is FQGNSA. V lost 3 bases and J 2 bases, leaving 10 bases between the germline ends. The CDR3 runs to 14 residues. The CDR3 sequence is CASSFGGANTEAFF. DNA of the CDR3: TGTGCCAGCAGCTTCGGGGGGGCTAACACTGAAGCTTTCTTT. Together with reference TRBV7-2 and TRBJ1-1, the CDR3 gives the full variable domain: GAGVSQSPSNKVTEKGKDVELRCDPISGHTALYWYRQSLGQGLEFLIYFQGNSAPDKSGLPSDRFSAERTGGSVSTLTIQRTQQEDSAVYLCASSFGGANTEAFFGQGTRLTVV.

This chain uses TRBV7-6 with TRBJ2-7; D may be TRBD2 (5 bases). This CDR3 comprises 14 residues. Germline V CDR1 and CDR2: SGHVS, FNYEAQ. Trimming shortened V by 1 base and J by 6 bases, and 13 bases separated the two germline ends. The DNA of the CDR3 is TGTGCCAGCAGCTTAGGGTCCGGGATCGGCGAGCAGTACTTC. Its protein is CASSLGSGIGEQYF.

The rearrangement links TRBV14 to TRBJ2-1; D gene uncertain. CDR1 SGHDN and CDR2 FVKESK come from the germline V gene. V was shortened by 4 bases and J by 4 bases, with 11 bases between the two germline ends. The CDR3 is 14 residues long. For the CDR3, the DNA is TGTGCCAGCAGCCCCGGTGCTATTTACAATGAGCAGTTCTTC. As protein: CASSPGAIYNEQFF.

The chain employs TRBV5-4 and TRBJ2-7, with 8 bases identical to TRBD2. Trimming cost V 4 bases and J 2 bases; bases outside gene matches: 5. There are 14 residues in the CDR3. The germline CDR1 and CDR2 sequences are SGHNT and YYREEE (reference sequence). CDR3 nucleotides: TGTGCCAGCAGCGTGACTAGCGCTACCTACGAGCAGTACTTC. Residues: CASSVTSATYEQYF.

The count of this clone is one. The V and J genes are TRBV27 and TRBJ2-1, with TRBD2 identical over 7 bases. Germline-derived CDR1 and CDR2 are MNHEY and SMNVEV (reference sequence). The junction had 19 bases not matched to a gene; V was cut back by 4 bases and J by 10 bases. CDR3 length: 17 residues. The CDR3 bases are TGTGCCAGCAGTTCCATTCGACTAGCCGGGGAGGTTGGGGAGCAGTTCTTC. The encoded protein is CASSSIRLAGEVGEQFF.

J is TRBJ1-2 and V is TRBV29-1; D is unresolved. V gave up 4 bases and J gave up 5 bases, with 11 bases separating them. This CDR3 has 12 amino acids. Germline V gene lookup returns CDR1 SQVTM and CDR2 ANQGSEA. The chain's CDR3 is CSVVVVTYGYTF. The CDR3 DNA reads TGCAGCGTTGTTGTGGTAACTTATGGCTACACCTTC.

The CDR3 DNA reads as TGTGCCAGCAGTTATGAACGGAACTATGGCTACACCTTC. It translates to CASSYERNYGYTF. This chain uses TRBV6-5 with TRBJ1-2; no definite D call. The germline V gene encodes CDR1 MNHEY and CDR2 SVGAGI. CDR3 length: 13 amino acids. Trimming left V 3 bases short and J 2 bases short, with 7 bases between.

This rearrangement joins TRBV6-6 to TRBJ1-5, with D possibly being TRBD1 (5 bases). With 6 bases removed from V and 1 base from J, the gap between germline ends came to 16 bases. CDR3 size: 16 residues. Germline CDR1 and CDR2: MNHNY and SVGAGI (reference sequence). CDR3 residues: CASSYTRGESNQPQHF. The CDR3 region has the DNA TGTGCCAGCAGCTATACCCGGGGGGAGAGCAATCAGCCCCAGCATTTT.

The chain employs TRBV6-1 and TRBJ1-1; D not resolved. This CDR3 is 13 amino acids long. With 7 bases removed from V and 3 bases from J, the gap between germline ends came to 12 bases. Germline V gene lookup returns CDR1 MNHNS and CDR2 SASEGT. The CDR3 sequence is CASITALYTEAFF. CDR3 bases: TGTGCCAGCATAACAGCTCTTTACACTGAAGCTTTCTTT.

V usage is TRBV19 and J usage is TRBJ1-3; D unresolved. The V end lost 8 bases, the J end lost 4 bases, and 15 bases lay between the germline ends. The germline CDR1 and CDR2 sequences are LNHDA and SQIVND (reference sequence). The CDR3 extends over 14 amino acids. The CDR3 here is CASGKLSRGNTIYF. CDR3 sequence (DNA): TGTGCCAGTGGAAAACTAAGTCGGGGAAACACCATATATTTT.

The V gene is TRBV2, the J gene TRBJ1-4, with D unclear. The length of the CDR3 is 16 residues. The germline V and J ends were trimmed by 2 bases and 1 base, with 11 bases remaining between them. Germline V lookup: CDR1 SNHLY, CDR2 FYNNEI. Here the CDR3 reads CASSEPRGLTNEKLFF. The CDR3 coding sequence is TGTGCCAGCAGTGAACCCCGCGGTTTAACTAATGAAAAACTGTTTTTT.

Here the CDR3 DNA reads TGTGCCAGCAGCTTGCGGGGGGGCTGGGAGACCCAGTACTTC. Protein sequence: CASSLRGGWETQYF. The chain combines TRBV7-2 with TRBJ2-5, with TRBD2 matching over 9 bases. The V segment lost 3 bases and the J segment 5 bases; nucleotides outside the gene matches: 4. The CDR3 extends over 14 amino acids. Looked up from germline, CDR1 is SGHTA and CDR2 is FQGNSA.